The 19 T cell receptor beta chains reported below all come from one sample, sequenced in a study of shared clonotypes between healthy human individuals. Assay used: immunoSEQ multiplex PCR; TCRdb lists only in-frame clones, some missing. The sample records around 600,000 clones, 95% to 98% being singletons. Sequenced material: naive CD4+ T cells sorted from blood. Indicated subset: CD45RA+ positively selected. These receptors were obtained from a woman aged 25 to 39 in good health.

This clone was detected once. The CDR3 DNA sequence: TGTGCCAGCAGACCCACAGGGTGGGCTGAAGCTTTCTTT. Its translation: CASRPTGWAEAFF. The chain carries TRBV7-9 and TRBJ1-1; a possible D gene is TRBD1 (6 bases). Germline V gene sequence: CDR1 SEHNR, CDR2 FQNEAQ (reference sequence). The CDR3 covers 13 residues. Trimming removed 6 bases from V and 6 bases from J, with 14 bases in between.

The chain's CDR3 is CASSLRGTGTISEQYF. CDR3 DNA: TGTGCCAGCAGCTTAAGGGGAACCGGGACGATATCCGAGCAGTACTTC. V usage is TRBV11-3 and J usage is TRBJ2-7; tentatively, D is TRBD1 or TRBD2 (5 bases each). CDR1 and CDR2 from the germline V gene are SGHNT and YENEEA. The CDR3 contains 16 residues. V dropped 2 bases and J dropped 6 bases, with 20 bases sitting between them.

V gene TRBV4-2 combines with J gene TRBJ1-3; 7 bases align to TRBD1. There are 13 residues in the CDR3. CDR1 LGHNA and CDR2 YNFKEQ come from the germline V gene. The junction had 5 bases not matched to a gene; V was cut back by 5 bases and J by 7 bases. The DNA of the CDR3 is TGTGCCAGCAGCTCCGGACAGGTGAACACCATATATTTT. This codes for CASSSGQVNTIYF.

The rearrangement joins TRBV5-4 to TRBJ2-3; 9 bases match TRBD2. Germline trimming cut 0 bases from V and 3 bases from J; bases unmatched to any gene: 2. The germline V gene encodes CDR1 SGHNT and CDR2 YYREEE (reference sequence). The CDR3 runs to 15 residues. CDR3 nucleotides: TGTGCCAGCAGCTTGGGCGGGAGGGGAACAGATACGCAGTATTTT. It specifies CASSLGGRGTDTQYF.

The chain employs TRBV5-1 and TRBJ2-2, with D tentatively TRBD1 (5 bases). Deletions cut 1 base from V and 6 bases from J, with 7 bases between. Germline-derived CDR1 and CDR2 are SGHRS and YFSETQ. There are 13 residues in the CDR3. CDR3 nucleotides: TGCGCCAGCAGCTTGTCAGGGCCCGGGGAGCTGTTTTTT. It translates to CASSLSGPGELFF.

The rearrangement links TRBV11-2 to TRBJ2-2, with D perhaps TRBD2 (5 bases). Germline CDR1 is SGHAT and CDR2 is FQNNGV. Between the trimmed V and J ends, which lost 3 bases and 0 bases, there was a span of 11 bases. The CDR3 has 16 amino acids. The CDR3 nucleotides read TGTGCCAGCAGCTTGAGGGCGGGTGCGAACACCGGGGAGCTGTTTTTT. Amino acid sequence: CASSLRAGANTGELFF.

This chain connects TRBV19 to TRBJ2-7; 9 bases agree with TRBD2. The V gene end was trimmed by 0 bases and the J gene end by 3 bases; junction bases not matched to a gene: 0. Germline V lookup: CDR1 LNHDA, CDR2 SQIVND (reference sequence). CDR3 length: 14 amino acids. In DNA, the CDR3 is TGTGCCAGTAGTATAGAAGCGGGAGGCTACGAGCAGTACTTC. This encodes CASSIEAGGYEQYF.

The J gene is TRBJ1-1, the V gene TRBV7-3, with 7 bases that match TRBD1. There are 14 residues in the CDR3. Germline values: CDR1 SGHTA, CDR2 FQGTGA. V was pared by 5 bases and J by 1 base, with 4 bases of the junction left unmatched. In DNA form, the CDR3 reads TGTGCCAGCAGCGCACAGGGGAAGAACACTGAAGCTTTCTTT. It translates to CASSAQGKNTEAFF.

The chain joins TRBV5-4 to TRBJ1-4, with D possibly TRBD1 on 5 matching bases. Trimming removed 4 bases at V and 7 bases at J, with 20 bases between. Germline V lookup: CDR1 SGHNT, CDR2 YYREEE (reference sequence). This CDR3 spans 16 amino acids. The CDR3 coding sequence is TGTGCCAGCAGCCGGGGCGTCATGGGAAAAGGTGAAAAACTGTTTTTT. Translating gives CASSRGVMGKGEKLFF.

V and J are TRBV21-1 and TRBJ2-3; TRBD1, the table's D call, lacks a check against the DNA. TRBV21-1 is a recognized pseudogene. This CDR3 is built from 17 residues. The chain's CDR3 is CASSKVAGCSFTDTQYF. DNA for the CDR3: TGTGCCAGCAGCAAAGTGGCAGGCTGCAGCTTCACAGATACGCAGTATTTT.

Concerning this clone itself: Germline is not matched at one junction end, which may reflect a read error. The CDR3 coding sequence is TGTGCCACCAGCAGGCAAACAGGGGCGACTGAGGCTTTCTTT. Its protein product is CATSRQTGATEAFF. The chain couples TRBV15 to TRBJ1-1; TRBD1 matches at 7 bases. The CDR3 runs to 14 residues. Germline assignment: CDR1 LNHNV and CDR2 YYDKDF (reference sequence). The variable domain in full, completed from reference TRBV15 and TRBJ1-1, reads DAMVIQNPRYQVTQFGKPVTLSCSQTLNHNVMYWYQQKSSQAPKLLFHYYDKDFNNEADTPDNFQSRRPNTSFCFLDIRSPGLGDTAMYLCATSRQTGATEAFFGQGTRLTVV.

The chain combines TRBV5-5 with TRBJ2-7; D is uncertain. Looked up from germline, CDR1 is SGHKS and CDR2 is YYEKEE (reference sequence). The CDR3 sequence is 12 residues long. Trimming took 6 bases from V and 1 from J, leaving 8 bases between them. The CDR3 coding sequence is TGTGCCAGCAAGTTGGAGTCCTACGAGCAGTACTTC. It specifies CASKLESYEQYF.

V and J are TRBV15 and TRBJ1-1, with D tentatively TRBD1 (6 bases). Germline V gives CDR1 LNHNV, CDR2 YYDKDF (reference sequence). This CDR3 has 12 amino acids. The ends were cut back, 1 base at V and 10 bases at J, with 10 bases in the middle. DNA for the CDR3: TGTGCCACCAGCAGAGCAGACAGGAGAGCTTTCTTT. It codes for CATSRADRRAFF.

The chain carries TRBV6-4 and TRBJ2-1; the D gene is possibly TRBD2 (6 bases). Trimming cost V 5 bases and J 0 bases, with 14 bases left between them. The germline V gene encodes CDR1 MRHNA and CDR2 SNTAGT. The CDR3 is 16 residues long. The CDR3 loop reads CASSKEEGSSYNEQFF. Written as DNA, the CDR3 is TGTGCCAGCAGTAAGGAGGAGGGTAGCTCCTACAATGAGCAGTTCTTC.

V and J are TRBV5-1 and TRBJ2-2, with 11 bases fitting TRBD2. The junction had 7 bases not matched to a gene; V was cut back by 4 bases and J by 5 bases. The CDR3 runs 16 residues. Per the germline V gene, CDR1 is SGHRS and CDR2 is YFSETQ. This CDR3 reads CASSRTSGRGTGELFF. CDR3 DNA: TGCGCCAGCAGCCGTACTAGCGGGAGAGGAACCGGGGAGCTGTTTTTT.

This sequence joins TRBV27 and TRBJ2-3, with D unresolved. Per germline, CDR1 MNHEY and CDR2 SMNVEV (reference sequence). Trimming left V 9 bases short and J 0 bases short, with 13 bases between. This CDR3 is built from 14 residues. CDR3 loop: CASRTIHSTDTQYF. DNA for the CDR3: TGTGCCAGTAGGACCATTCATAGCACAGATACGCAGTATTTT.

This chain joins TRBV4-1 and TRBJ1-5; possibly TRBD1 for D (5 bases). The CDR3 has 17 residues. Trimming stripped 3 bases from V and 0 bases from J, with 15 bases between. Germline CDR1 reads MGHRA; CDR2 reads YSYEKL. CDR3 sequence: CASSHAVGGFSNQPQHF. CDR3 in DNA: TGCGCCAGCAGCCACGCGGTTGGGGGATTTAGCAATCAGCCCCAGCATTTT.

V gene TRBV9 combines with J gene TRBJ2-5, with 8 bases identical to TRBD1. V shed 3 bases and J 7 bases; nucleotides not matched to a gene: 8. Germline CDR1 reads SGDLS; CDR2 reads YYNGEE. This CDR3 spans 14 amino acids. The CDR3 loop is CASSGGQGIRTQYF. CDR3 sequence (DNA): TGTGCCAGCAGCGGCGGACAGGGAATCCGGACCCAGTACTTC.

Written as DNA, the CDR3 is TGTGCCACCGGACTGCACACAGATACGCAGTATTTT. Its translation: CATGLHTDTQYF. The chain recombines TRBV7-8 with TRBJ2-3; tentative D call: TRBD2 (5 bases). Looked up from germline, CDR1 is SGHVS and CDR2 is FQNEAQ. The length of the CDR3 is 12 residues. Between the trimmed V and J ends, which lost 10 bases and 2 bases, there was a span of 10 bases.